This T cell receptor (beta chain) comes out of a study of regulatory T cells in long-lasting Graves disease. The CDR3 loop spans 12 amino acids. Trimming removed 6 bases from V and 8 bases from J, with 10 bases in between. Germline assignment: CDR1 SNHLY and CDR2 FYNNEI. Time point in this sample: newly diagnosed GD, antithyroid drugs for less than 3 months. Extracted PBMC RNA gave rise to the TCR library. EDTA tubes received approximately 10 milliliters of drawn peripheral blood. Arm-PCR of CDR3 regions with iRepertoire HTBI primers generated TCR beta libraries. One entry per CDR3 protein results from TCRdb running MiXCR on the multiplex PCR reads. The data show 400,000 to 500,000 distinct CDR3 sequences, with about 17% seen just once and about 23% held by the top ten. The table lists this clonotype with many counts. These records were also assigned to another study, of T cells in Graves' hyperthyroidism and ophthalmopathy. From that paper: The HTBI primer set served for first-round RT-PCR of the TCR CDR3. Within blood appeared most thyroid clonotypes that had expanded above 0.001. Separation of ophthalmopathy from stable hyperthyroidism was achieved by a 13 V-J model.

This material consisted of peripheral blood mononuclear cells (PBMCs), taken at new diagnosis, from a patient treated with antithyroid drugs. V usage is TRBV2 and J usage is TRBJ1-4; D gene uncertain. This clonotype was obtained from a woman between 18 and 30 years old with Graves disease. The CDR3 nucleotides read TGTGCCAGCAGCCCACTTCGAGAAAAACTGTTTTTT. This gives the protein CASSPLREKLFF. Together with reference TRBV2 and TRBJ1-4, the CDR3 gives the full variable domain: EPEVTQTPSHQVTQMGQEVILRCVPISNHLYFYWYRQILGQKVEFLVSFYNNEISEKSEIFDDQFSVERPDGSNFTLKIRSTKLEDSAMYFCASSPLREKLFFGSGTQLSVL.